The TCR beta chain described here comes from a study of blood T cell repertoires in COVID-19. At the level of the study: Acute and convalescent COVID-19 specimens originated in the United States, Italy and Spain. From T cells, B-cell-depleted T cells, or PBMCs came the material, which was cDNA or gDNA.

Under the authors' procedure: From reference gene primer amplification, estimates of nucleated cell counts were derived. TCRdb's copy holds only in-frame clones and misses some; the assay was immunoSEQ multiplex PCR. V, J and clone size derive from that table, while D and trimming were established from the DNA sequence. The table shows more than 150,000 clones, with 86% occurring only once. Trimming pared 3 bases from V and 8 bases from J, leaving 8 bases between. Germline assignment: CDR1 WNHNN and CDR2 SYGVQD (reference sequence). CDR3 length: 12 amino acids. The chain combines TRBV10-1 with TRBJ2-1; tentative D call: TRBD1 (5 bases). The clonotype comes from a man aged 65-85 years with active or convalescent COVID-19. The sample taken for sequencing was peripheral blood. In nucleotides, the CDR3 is TGCGCCAGCAGTGAAGGGGTGGATGAGCAGTTCTTC. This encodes CASSEGVDEQFF.